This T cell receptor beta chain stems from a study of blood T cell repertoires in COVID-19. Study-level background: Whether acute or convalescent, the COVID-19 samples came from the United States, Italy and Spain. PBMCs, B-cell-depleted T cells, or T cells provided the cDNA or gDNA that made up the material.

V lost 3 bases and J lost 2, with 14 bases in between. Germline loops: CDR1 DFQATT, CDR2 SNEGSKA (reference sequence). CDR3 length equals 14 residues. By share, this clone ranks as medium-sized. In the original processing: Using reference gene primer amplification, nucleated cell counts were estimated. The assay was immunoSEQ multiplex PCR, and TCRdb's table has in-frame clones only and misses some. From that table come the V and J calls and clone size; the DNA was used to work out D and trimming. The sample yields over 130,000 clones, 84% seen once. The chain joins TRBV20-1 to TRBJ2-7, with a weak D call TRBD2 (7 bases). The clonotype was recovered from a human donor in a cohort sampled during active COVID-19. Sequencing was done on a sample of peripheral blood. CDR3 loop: CSASRGAKTYEQYF. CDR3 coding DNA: TGCAGTGCTAGTCGGGGGGCGAAGACCTACGAGCAGTACTTC.